A single sample gave rise to the 10 T cell receptor beta chains below, sequenced in a study of blood T cells in healthy people across ages. Primers used in a second PCR of about 6 to 11 cycles were a sample-barcoded 5' primer and a J-beta primer mix. TCRdb re-called the 5' RACE reads with MiXCR, one entry per CDR3 protein. The sample contains 1.5 million to 2 million distinct CDR3 sequences, roughly 28% of which appear only once. The sequenced material came from blood. The source is a woman between 25 and 40 years old in good health.

At least ten counts were recorded for this clonotype. This chain uses TRBV7-2 with TRBJ2-3; D is unclear. Trimming removed 2 bases at V and 0 bases at J, with 6 bases between. The CDR3 sequence is 14 residues long. Germline assignment: CDR1 SGHTA and CDR2 FQGNSA. This chain's CDR3 is CASSLPDSTDTQYF. CDR3 nucleotide sequence: TGTGCCAGCAGCTTACCCGACAGCACAGATACGCAGTATTTT.

This chain uses TRBV20-1 with TRBJ2-1, with 7 bases identical to TRBD2. The DNA end is a closer match to TRBJ2-7, so the J assignment may be wrong. The CDR3 extends over 14 amino acids. CDR1 and CDR2 from the germline V gene are DFQATT and SNEGSKA (reference sequence). CDR3 residues: CSASSGPSYNEQYF. CDR3 bases: TGCAGTGCCTCTAGCGGACCTTCCTACAATGAGCAGTACTTC.

As to this clonotype: A single base separates this from a much larger clone, so it may be a read error. The rearrangement joins TRBV27 to TRBJ2-5; D unresolved. The J call may be in error: the DNA end matches TRBJ2-7 better. The CDR3 has 12 amino acids. Germline CDR1 is MNHEY and CDR2 is SMNVEV (reference sequence). The DNA of the CDR3 is TGTGCCAGCAGATCAAACAGTGGCGAGCAGTACTTC. This sequence encodes CASRSNSGEQYF.

The chain carries TRBV7-2 and TRBJ2-1; D might be TRBD1 (6 bases). Per the germline V gene, CDR1 is SGHTA and CDR2 is FQGNSA. Trimming took off 4 bases at V and 13 bases at J, with 20 bases between the two ends. The CDR3 is made up of 14 amino acids. The CDR3 reads CASSSSQGQETQFF. In nucleotides, the CDR3 is TGTGCCAGCAGCTCCTCACAGGGACAAGAGACCCAGTTCTTC. The complete variable domain, with remaining parts taken from reference TRBV7-2 and TRBJ2-1, reads GAGVSQSPSNKVTEKGKDVELRCDPISGHTALYWYRQSLGQGLEFLIYFQGNSAPDKSGLPSDRFSAERTGGSVSTLTIQRTQQEDSAVYLCASSSSQGQETQFFGPGTRLTVL.

This clonotype was recorded many times. V usage is TRBV5-1 and J usage is TRBJ1-2, with 9 bases fitting TRBD1. The CDR3 extends over 15 amino acids. V shed 3 bases, J shed 2 bases, and the junction held 5 bases outside the gene matches. The germline V gene has CDR1 SGHRS and CDR2 YFSETQ. CDR3: CASSSQGAVNYGYTF. The DNA for the CDR3 is TGCGCCAGCAGCTCACAGGGGGCGGTGAACTATGGCTACACCTTC.

The table lists this clonotype with many counts. The J gene is TRBJ2-1, the V gene TRBV2; no clear D gene. Germline CDR1 SNHLY, CDR2 FYNNEI. This CDR3 has 13 residues. Trimming took off 5 bases at V and 8 bases at J, with 13 bases between the two ends. The CDR3: CASSRRQIDEQFF. The CDR3 DNA is TGTGCCAGCAGTCGTAGGCAGATCGATGAGCAGTTCTTC.

The chain recombines TRBV7-2 with TRBJ1-6; D possibly corresponds to TRBD1 (6 bases). This CDR3 has 14 residues. Trimming removed 5 bases from V and 10 bases from J, with 15 bases in between. The V gene's germline CDR1 is SGHTA and CDR2 FQGNSA. CDR3: CASSPDSSRSPLHF. The CDR3 nucleotides read TGTGCCAGCAGCCCGGACAGTTCTCGCTCACCCCTCCACTTT.

Notes on this clonotype: Possible read error: a much larger clone is one base away. The chain has TRBV27 and TRBJ2-7, with TRBD2 matching 8 bases. The CDR3 sequence is 15 residues long. Germline V gene data show CDR1 as MNHEY and CDR2 as SMNVEV (reference sequence). The CDR3 DNA is TGTGCCAGCAGTTTGGGGCGGGGGGTACCCTACGAGCAGGACTTC. Residues: CASSLGRGVPYEQDF.

Comment on this clonotype: A much more abundant neighbour one base away suggests this may be a read error. J is TRBJ2-5 and V is TRBV7-2; 9 bases fit TRBD1. CDR1 and CDR2 (germline): SGHTA, FQGNSA. Trimming removed 5 bases from V and 0 bases from J; junction bases left unmatched: 4. There are 15 residues in the CDR3. In DNA, the CDR3 is TGTGCCAGCAGCATAGGGACAGGGAACCAAGAGACCCAGTACTTC. Its translation is CASSIGTGNQETQYF.

This clonotype was seen at least ten times. The chain joins TRBV2 to TRBJ2-3; D ambiguous. Germline V gene lookup returns CDR1 SNHLY and CDR2 FYNNEI. Trimming stripped 7 bases from V and 0 bases from J, with 11 bases between. CDR3 length: 14 amino acids. The CDR3 reads CASKVASSTDTQYF. Here the CDR3 DNA reads TGTGCCAGCAAGGTCGCCTCTAGCACAGATACGCAGTATTTT.